This TCR beta chain was profiled in a study of T cell responses to AZD1222 COVID-19 vaccine. General study results and limits: Reports say nearly half of spike-specific TCRs go after unmutated variant regions. Females made up more of the donors, who were largely white British, and clonal diversity may have come out too low. Just six people given AZD1222 tested seropositive at baseline. Spike-wide coverage was observed for vaccine-associated CD4 TCRs, with dominant responses at 160-218 and 743-854.

This clone was counted a few times. Its specificity is unknown. In germline, CDR1 is SGHVS, CDR2 FQNEAQ. Trimming removed 4 bases at V and 3 bases at J, with 24 bases between. CDR3 length: 18 residues. Generated by immunoSEQ multiplex PCR, the TCRdb table keeps only in-frame clones and is missing some. The sample consists of 180,000 or so clones, more than 80% of them appearing once. The gene calls are TRBV7-8 and TRBJ1-2, with a weak D call TRBD1 (5 bases). The sample consisted of peripheral blood, taken 28 days after the second dose of the MenACWY control vaccine. This sequence was found in an adult who received the MenACWY meningococcal vaccine as a control. The CDR3 is CASSSTVTPTAIDYGYTF. As DNA, the CDR3 is TGTGCCAGCAGCTCGACTGTAACCCCGACAGCTATTGACTATGGCTACACCTTC.